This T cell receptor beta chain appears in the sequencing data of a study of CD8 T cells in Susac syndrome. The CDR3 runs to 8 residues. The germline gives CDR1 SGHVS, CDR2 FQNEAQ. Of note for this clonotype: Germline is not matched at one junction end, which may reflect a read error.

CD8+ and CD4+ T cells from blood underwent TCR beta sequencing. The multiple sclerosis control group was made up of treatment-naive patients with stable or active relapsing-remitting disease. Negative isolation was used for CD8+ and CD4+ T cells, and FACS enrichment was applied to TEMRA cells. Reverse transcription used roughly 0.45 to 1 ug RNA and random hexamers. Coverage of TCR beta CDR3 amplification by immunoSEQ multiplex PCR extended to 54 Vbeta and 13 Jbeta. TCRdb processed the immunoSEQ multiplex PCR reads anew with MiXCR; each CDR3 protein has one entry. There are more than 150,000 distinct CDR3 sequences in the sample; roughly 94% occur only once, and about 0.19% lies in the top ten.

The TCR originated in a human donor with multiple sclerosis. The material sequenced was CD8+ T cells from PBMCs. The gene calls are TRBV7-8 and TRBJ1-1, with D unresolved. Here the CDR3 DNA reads TGTGCCAGCAGCCCCCCGAGCTTT. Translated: CASSPPSF.